These 2 T cell receptor beta chains were sequenced from one sample in a study of patients and donors after allogeneic stem cell transplantation (dated by TCRdb to the early 2020s). Receptor libraries were prepared by RT-PCR. TCRdb records NextSeq 550 as the sequencer. Using fastp trimming at Q25 and MiXCR clonotype assembly, TCRdb reanalyzed the public sequencing data and kept in-frame beta chains. Entries that share a CDR3 protein sequence are merged under the most common genes and DNA. A total of about a million distinct CDR3 sequences appear in this sample, 18% of them only once. Around 6% of the sample is held by the ten biggest clonotypes. Sequencing was done on a sample of blood, either unsorted or a sorted T cell fraction (not recorded which). The origin of the receptors is a human donor who was either an allogeneic HSCT recipient or a stem cell or donor lymphocyte infusion donor (not recorded which). It is not recorded whose cells these are; they may come from a transplant donor.

CDR3 region: CASSYIPGPSGNTIYF. The DNA of the CDR3 is TGTGCCAGCAGTTACATTCCAGGGCCCTCTGGAAACACCATATATTTT. The V gene is TRBV6-5, the J gene TRBJ1-3, with D possibly TRBD1 on 5 matching bases. The germline gives CDR1 MNHEY, CDR2 SVGAGI. The V and J ends lost 2 bases and 0 bases respectively, with 11 bases between them. This CDR3 comprises 16 residues.

The V call is TRBV7-9, the J call TRBJ2-1; the match to TRBD2 covers 7 bases. V was clipped by 1 base and J by 6 bases; unmatched bases: 12. Germline values: CDR1 SEHNR, CDR2 FQNEAQ (reference sequence). The CDR3 runs to 17 residues. The CDR3 reads CASSLVAKAGVGNEQFF. CDR3 DNA sequence: TGTGCCAGCAGCTTAGTCGCGAAGGCGGGGGTGGGCAATGAGCAGTTCTTC.